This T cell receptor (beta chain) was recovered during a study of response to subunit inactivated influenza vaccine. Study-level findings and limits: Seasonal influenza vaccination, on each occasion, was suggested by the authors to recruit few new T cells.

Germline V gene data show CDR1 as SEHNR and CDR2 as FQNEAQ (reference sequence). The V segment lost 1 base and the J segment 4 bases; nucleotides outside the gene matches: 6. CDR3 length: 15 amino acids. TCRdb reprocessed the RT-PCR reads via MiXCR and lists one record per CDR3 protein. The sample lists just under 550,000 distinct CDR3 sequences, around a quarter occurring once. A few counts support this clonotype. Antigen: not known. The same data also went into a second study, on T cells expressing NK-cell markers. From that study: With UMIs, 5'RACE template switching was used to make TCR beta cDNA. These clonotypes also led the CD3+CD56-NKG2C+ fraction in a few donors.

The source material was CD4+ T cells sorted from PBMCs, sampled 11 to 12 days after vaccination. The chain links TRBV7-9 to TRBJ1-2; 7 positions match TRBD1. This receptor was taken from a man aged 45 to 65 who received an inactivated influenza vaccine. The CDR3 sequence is CASSLEERQGYGYTF. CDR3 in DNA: TGTGCCAGCAGCTTAGAAGAACGACAGGGCTATGGCTACACCTTC.